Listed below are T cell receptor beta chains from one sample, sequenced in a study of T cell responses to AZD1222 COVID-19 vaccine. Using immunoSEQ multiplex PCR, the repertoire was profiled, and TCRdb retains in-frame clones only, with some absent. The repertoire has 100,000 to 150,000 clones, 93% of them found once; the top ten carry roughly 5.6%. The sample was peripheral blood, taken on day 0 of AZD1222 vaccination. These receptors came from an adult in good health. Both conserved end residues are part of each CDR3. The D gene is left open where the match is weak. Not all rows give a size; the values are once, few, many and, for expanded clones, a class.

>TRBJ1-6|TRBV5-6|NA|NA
CASSLAGVGGLNSPLHF
TGTGCCAGCAGCTTGGCCGGGGTTGGGGGACTTAATTCACCCCTCCACTTT
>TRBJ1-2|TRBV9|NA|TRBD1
CASSVGGTALYGYTF
TGTGCCAGCAGCGTTGGGGGGACAGCCCTCTATGGCTACACCTTC
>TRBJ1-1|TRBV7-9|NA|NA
CASSVGDMNTEAFF
TGTGCCAGCAGCGTAGGGGATATGAACACTGAAGCTTTCTTT
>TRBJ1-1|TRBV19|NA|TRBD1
CASSMRGRAGNTEAFF
TGTGCCAGTAGTATGAGGGGGCGGGCCGGGAACACTGAAGCTTTCTTT
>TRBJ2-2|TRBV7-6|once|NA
CASSLWFDWGNDPTGELFF
TGTGCCAGCAGCTTATGGTTTGACTGGGGAAATGACCCTACCGGGGAGCTGTTTTTT
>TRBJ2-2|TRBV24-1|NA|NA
CASRRGDTNTGELFF
TGTGCCAGCCGTAGAGGGGATACGAACACCGGGGAGCTGTTTTTT
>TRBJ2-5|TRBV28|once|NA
CASRTHGLETQYF
TGTGCCAGCCGGACGCACGGGCTTGAGACCCAGTACTTC
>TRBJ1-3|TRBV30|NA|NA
CAWSPLKDTIYF
TGTGCCTGGAGTCCCTTGAAAGACACCATATATTTT
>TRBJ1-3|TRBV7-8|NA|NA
CASSLILSGNTIYF
TGTGCCAGCAGCTTAATTTTATCTGGAAACACCATATATTTT
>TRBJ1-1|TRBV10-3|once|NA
CAISEDPNTEAFF
TGTGCCATCAGTGAGGACCCCAACACTGAAGCTTTCTTT
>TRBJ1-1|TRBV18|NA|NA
CASSPNQGSTTEAFF
TGTGCCAGCTCACCTAATCAGGGATCCACCACTGAAGCTTTCTTT
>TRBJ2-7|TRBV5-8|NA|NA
CASSWVEQYF
TGTGCCAGCAGCTGGGTCGAGCAGTACTTC
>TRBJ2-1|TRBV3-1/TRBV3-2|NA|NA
CASSFIADLSYNEQFF
TGTGCCAGCAGCTTCATAGCGGACCTCTCCTACAATGAGCAGTTCTTC
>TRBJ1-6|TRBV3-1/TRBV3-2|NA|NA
CASSQDRSQNSPLHF
TGTGCCAGCAGCCAAGATCGCTCCCAGAATTCACCCCTCCACTTT
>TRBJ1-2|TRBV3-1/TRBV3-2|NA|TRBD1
CASSQGYRGLYGYTF
TGTGCCAGCAGCCAAGGCTACAGGGGGCTCTATGGCTACACCTTC
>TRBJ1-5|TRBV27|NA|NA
CASSSRVNQPQHF
TGTGCCAGCAGTTCCAGGGTGAACCAGCCCCAGCATTTT
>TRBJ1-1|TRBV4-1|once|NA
CASSQEAFPVSNTEAFF
TGCGCCAGCAGCCAAGAGGCATTCCCGGTATCAAACACTGAAGCTTTCTTT
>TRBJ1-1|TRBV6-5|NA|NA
CASSPTPGYTEAFF
TGTGCCAGCAGTCCCACCCCAGGGTACACTGAAGCTTTCTTT
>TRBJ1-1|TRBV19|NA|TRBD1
CASSIQGANTEAFF
TGTGCCAGTAGTATTCAGGGGGCGAACACTGAAGCTTTCTTT
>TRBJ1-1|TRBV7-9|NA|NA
CASSLDQAGRDTEAFF
TGTGCCAGCAGCTTAGACCAGGCCGGTAGGGACACTGAAGCTTTCTTT
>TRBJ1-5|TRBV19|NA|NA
CASRGGNQPQHF
TGTGCCAGTAGAGGGGGCAATCAGCCCCAGCATTTT
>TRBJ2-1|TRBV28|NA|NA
CAGATGGGEQFF
TGTGCCGGGGCAACAGGTGGCGGTGAGCAGTTCTTC
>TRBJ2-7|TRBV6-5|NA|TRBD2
CASSYSAGGSYEQYF
TGTGCCAGCAGTTACTCGGCGGGAGGGTCCTACGAGCAGTACTTC
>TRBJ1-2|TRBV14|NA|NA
CASSQESGVSYGYTF
TGTGCCAGCAGCCAAGAGTCAGGGGTCTCCTATGGCTACACCTTC
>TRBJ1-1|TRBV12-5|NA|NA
CASARDRPTEAFF
TGTGCTAGTGCCCGTGACAGACCAACTGAAGCTTTCTTT
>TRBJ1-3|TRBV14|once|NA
CASSSSRYGARSGNTIYF
TGTGCCAGCAGCTCAAGTCGGTACGGCGCCCGTTCTGGAAACACCATATATTTT
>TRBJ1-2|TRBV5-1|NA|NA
CASSLEWGADGYTF
TGCGCCAGCAGCTTGGAGTGGGGGGCGGATGGCTACACCTTC
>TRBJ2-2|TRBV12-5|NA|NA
CASGLVLSRTQNTGELFF
TGTGCTAGTGGTTTGGTACTCTCACGGACTCAGAACACCGGGGAGCTGTTTTTT
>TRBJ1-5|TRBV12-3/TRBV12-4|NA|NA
CASSSGRQPQHF
TGTGCCAGCAGTTCAGGGAGACAGCCCCAGCATTTT
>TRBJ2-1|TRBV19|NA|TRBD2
CASRPVGGNEQFF
TGTGCCAGTAGGCCGGTGGGGGGGAATGAGCAGTTCTTC
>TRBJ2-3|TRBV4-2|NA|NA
CASSQGGQGTDTQYF
TGTGCCAGCAGCCAAGGGGGGCAGGGCACAGATACGCAGTATTTT
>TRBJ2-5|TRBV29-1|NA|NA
CSVEDPGETQYF
TGCAGCGTTGAAGATCCGGGAGAGACCCAGTACTTC
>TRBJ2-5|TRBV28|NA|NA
CASSLLGFQETQYF
TGTGCCAGCAGTTTATTGGGGTTTCAAGAGACCCAGTACTTC